This T cell receptor beta chain was identified during a study of glioma-infiltrating T cells after dendritic cell vaccination. The PCR used 60 V beta and 13 J beta primers. Clones were read by immunoSEQ multiplex PCR, and TCRdb kept only the in-frame ones, dropping some. The sample shows some 38,000 clones, about 80% of them seen only once. There are 16 residues in the CDR3. CDR1 and CDR2 (germline): MDHEN, SYDVKM. Losses at the gene ends were 7 bases for V and 7 bases for J; bases not matched to a gene: 8. This sample comprised blood, obtained before dendritic cell vaccination. The receptor was derived from a human donor with glioblastoma. The rearrangement joins TRBV28 to TRBJ2-1, with 15 bases identical to TRBD2. Here the CDR3 reads CASISLGLAGGNEQFF. In DNA form, the CDR3 reads TGTGCCAGCATCTCACTCGGACTAGCGGGAGGGAATGAGCAGTTCTTC.